The rows below give T cell receptor beta chains drawn from one sample of a study of cytomegalovirus exposure and HLA in healthy donors. Sequenced by immunoSEQ multiplex PCR; TCRdb stores in-frame clones only, minus some. The table has about 120,000 clones, approximately 78% seen once. Sequences were obtained from PBMCs. These receptors were obtained from a woman aged 25 to 39 in good health and CMV-seropositive. Both conserved end residues are part of each CDR3. D genes are given only for firm matches. Size is omitted from some rows. Given values are once, few, many or a class for expanded clones.

cdr3_aa: CASSQEGGRGTHGYTF; cdr3_nt: TGCGCCAGCAGCCAAGAAGGCGGCAGGGGGACACATGGCTACACCTTC; d_call: TRBD1; j_call: TRBJ1-2; clone_size: NA; v_call: TRBV4-3
cdr3_aa: CAWSTGLRDQPQHF; cdr3_nt: TGTGCCTGGAGTACAGGGTTAAGGGATCAGCCCCAGCATTTT; d_call: NA; j_call: TRBJ1-5; clone_size: NA; v_call: TRBV30
cdr3_aa: CASSSRTSGGAKETQYF; cdr3_nt: TGTGCCAGCAGCTCCCGGACTAGCGGGGGGGCGAAGGAGACCCAGTACTTC; d_call: TRBD2; j_call: TRBJ2-5; clone_size: NA; v_call: TRBV7-9
cdr3_aa: CASSGMGYEQFF; cdr3_nt: TGTGCCAGCAGTGGGATGGGCTATGAGCAGTTCTTC; d_call: NA; j_call: TRBJ2-1; clone_size: NA; v_call: TRBV2
cdr3_aa: CASKRDRDASEAFF; cdr3_nt: TGTGCCAGCAAACGGGACAGGGATGCTTCTGAAGCTTTCTTT; d_call: TRBD1; j_call: TRBJ1-1; clone_size: NA; v_call: TRBV6-1
cdr3_aa: CAWRSRDSALRYGYTF; cdr3_nt: TGTGCCTGGAGAAGCCGGGACAGCGCACTAAGATATGGCTACACCTTC; d_call: TRBD1; j_call: TRBJ1-2; clone_size: NA; v_call: TRBV30
cdr3_aa: CASSLGRTVNEKLFF; cdr3_nt: TGCGCCAGCAGCTTGGGGAGGACCGTCAATGAAAAACTGTTTTTT; d_call: NA; j_call: TRBJ1-4; clone_size: NA; v_call: TRBV5-1
cdr3_aa: CASSSPPDRGRGAFF; cdr3_nt: TGTGCCAGCAGCTCACCACCGGACAGGGGGCGCGGAGCTTTCTTT; d_call: TRBD1; j_call: TRBJ1-1; clone_size: NA; v_call: TRBV7-2
cdr3_aa: CASSLLAGDSDTQYF; cdr3_nt: TGTGCCAGCAGTTTACTAGCGGGGGACTCAGATACGCAGTATTTT; d_call: TRBD2; j_call: TRBJ2-3; clone_size: once; v_call: TRBV27
cdr3_aa: CASSITGAGELFF; cdr3_nt: TGTGCCAGTAGTATAACCGGGGCCGGGGAGCTGTTTTTT; d_call: NA; j_call: TRBJ2-2; clone_size: NA; v_call: TRBV19
cdr3_aa: CASSMETDTQYF; cdr3_nt: TGTGCCAGTAGTATGGAGACAGATACGCAGTATTTT; d_call: NA; j_call: TRBJ2-3; clone_size: few; v_call: TRBV19
cdr3_aa: CASSLSGGNQPQHF; cdr3_nt: TGCGCCAGCAGCCTTTCAGGGGGCAATCAGCCCCAGCATTTT; d_call: NA; j_call: TRBJ1-5; clone_size: once; v_call: TRBV4-1
cdr3_aa: CASSTRGGYTF; cdr3_nt: TGTGCCAGCAGCACACGGGGAGGCTACACCTTC; d_call: NA; j_call: TRBJ1-2; clone_size: NA; v_call: TRBV7-9
cdr3_aa: CASSQGLRGLRDRAGQPQHF; cdr3_nt: TGCGCCAGCAGCCAAGGACTCCGAGGACTCCGGGACAGGGCAGGACAGCCCCAGCATTTT; d_call: TRBD1; j_call: TRBJ1-5; clone_size: NA; v_call: TRBV4-1
cdr3_aa: CASARAGGRTGELFF; cdr3_nt: TGTGCCAGCGCCCGGGCAGGGGGCAGGACCGGGGAGCTGTTTTTT; d_call: TRBD1; j_call: TRBJ2-2; clone_size: few; v_call: TRBV28
cdr3_aa: CASSYAPGQGNGYTF; cdr3_nt: TGTGCCAGCAGTTACGCACCGGGACAGGGGAACGGCTACACCTTC; d_call: TRBD1; j_call: TRBJ1-2; clone_size: few; v_call: TRBV6-6
cdr3_aa: CASSDDRVVQPQHF; cdr3_nt: TGTGCCAGCAGTGACGACAGGGTAGTGCAGCCCCAGCATTTT; d_call: TRBD1; j_call: TRBJ1-5; clone_size: NA; v_call: TRBV6-1
cdr3_aa: CASRKDSNSANYGYTF; cdr3_nt: TGTGCCAGCAGAAAGGACAGCAATTCCGCTAACTATGGCTACACCTTC; d_call: NA; j_call: TRBJ1-2; clone_size: once; v_call: TRBV7-9
cdr3_aa: CASSLDMRIKEGYTF; cdr3_nt: TGTGCCAGCAGTTTGGACATGCGCATTAAGGAGGGCTACACCTTC; d_call: NA; j_call: TRBJ1-2; clone_size: NA; v_call: TRBV27
cdr3_aa: CSASLVDTQYF; cdr3_nt: TGCAGTGCTAGTCTAGTTGATACGCAGTATTTT; d_call: NA; j_call: TRBJ2-3; clone_size: NA; v_call: TRBV20-1
cdr3_aa: CATLPGTSAGELFF; cdr3_nt: TGTGCCACATTACCCGGGACTAGCGCCGGGGAGCTGTTTTTT; d_call: TRBD2; j_call: TRBJ2-2; clone_size: NA; v_call: TRBV15
cdr3_aa: CASSLDGTVELFF; cdr3_nt: TGTGCCAGCAGCTTGGACGGGACAGTGGAGCTGTTTTTT; d_call: TRBD1; j_call: TRBJ2-2; clone_size: NA; v_call: TRBV5-8
cdr3_aa: CASSLFVGQGGYEQYF; cdr3_nt: TGTGCCAGCAGCCTATTTGTGGGACAGGGGGGCTACGAGCAGTACTTC; d_call: TRBD1; j_call: TRBJ2-7; clone_size: NA; v_call: TRBV27
cdr3_aa: CASSPGFSFGEGYTF; cdr3_nt: TGCGCCAGCAGCCCCGGATTCTCCTTTGGGGAGGGCTACACCTTC; d_call: NA; j_call: TRBJ1-2; clone_size: few; v_call: TRBV5-1
cdr3_aa: CASRIAEAFF; cdr3_nt: TGTGCCAGCAGGATAGCTGAAGCTTTCTTT; d_call: NA; j_call: TRBJ1-1; clone_size: few; v_call: TRBV11-2
cdr3_aa: CSVCRGGEDTEAFF; cdr3_nt: TGCAGCGTTTGTCGAGGGGGTGAGGATACTGAAGCTTTCTTT; d_call: NA; j_call: TRBJ1-1; clone_size: NA; v_call: TRBV29-1
cdr3_aa: CASSDYVSSYNEQFF; cdr3_nt: TGTGCCAGCAGCGATTACGTTAGCTCCTACAATGAGCAGTTCTTC; d_call: NA; j_call: TRBJ2-1; clone_size: few; v_call: TRBV2
cdr3_aa: CSSSLGRTSGAYNEQFF; cdr3_nt: TGTTCCAGCAGCTTAGGCCGGACTAGCGGGGCCTACAATGAGCAGTTCTTC; d_call: TRBD2; j_call: TRBJ2-1; clone_size: NA; v_call: TRBV7-9
cdr3_aa: CASSEPVAGAYTDTQYF; cdr3_nt: TGTGCCAGCAGCGAGCCCGTGGCGGGGGCCTATACAGATACGCAGTATTTT; d_call: NA; j_call: TRBJ2-3; clone_size: NA; v_call: TRBV9
cdr3_aa: CASRSRDREQYF; cdr3_nt: TGTGCCAGCAGAAGCCGGGACAGGGAGCAGTACTTC; d_call: TRBD1; j_call: TRBJ2-7; clone_size: NA; v_call: TRBV5-6
cdr3_aa: CASSLGNEQFF; cdr3_nt: TGCGCCAGCAGCCTCGGCAATGAGCAGTTCTTC; d_call: NA; j_call: TRBJ2-1; clone_size: NA; v_call: TRBV4-1
cdr3_aa: CASSGPTGTGHLSGNTIYF; cdr3_nt: TGCGCCAGCAGTGGCCCGACCGGGACAGGGCACCTCTCTGGAAACACCATATATTTT; d_call: TRBD1; j_call: TRBJ1-3; clone_size: few; v_call: TRBV10-1
cdr3_aa: CASSQDLGQASYEQYF; cdr3_nt: TGCGCCAGCAGCCAAGATCTAGGACAGGCATCCTACGAGCAGTACTTC; d_call: TRBD1; j_call: TRBJ2-7; clone_size: once; v_call: TRBV4-3
cdr3_aa: CASSYQGASNQPQHF; cdr3_nt: TGTGCCAGTAGTTACCAGGGGGCGAGCAATCAGCCCCAGCATTTT; d_call: TRBD1; j_call: TRBJ1-5; clone_size: NA; v_call: TRBV19
cdr3_aa: CASSLNKAGYNEQFF; cdr3_nt: TGTGCCAGCAGCTTAAACAAAGCGGGGTACAATGAGCAGTTCTTC; d_call: TRBD2; j_call: TRBJ2-1; clone_size: NA; v_call: TRBV5-4